This is a list of T cell receptor beta chains from one sample in a study of blood T cells in healthy people across ages. TCRdb fed the 5' RACE reads into MiXCR, producing one record per CDR3 protein. The sample contains over a million distinct CDR3 sequences, approximately 42% of which appear only once. The sequenced material came from blood. The receptors shown here come from a woman younger than 30 in good health. Each CDR3 is given with its conserved first and last residue. Each record gives: clone size, D gene, J gene, V gene, CDR3 protein, CDR3 DNA. The D gene is left open where the match is weak. Expanded clones are given a class, and other clones once, few, many or no size at all.

abundance: few
d_gene: -
j_gene: TRBJ1-1
v_gene: TRBV2
CDR3aa: CASRKRMRTEAFF
CDR3nt: TGTGCCAGCAGAAAGAGAATGAGGACTGAAGCTTTCTTT

abundance: few
d_gene: TRBD1
j_gene: TRBJ2-7
v_gene: TRBV5-5
CDR3aa: CASTLQGATYEQYF
CDR3nt: TGTGCCAGCACCCTACAGGGGGCAACTTACGAGCAGTACTTC

abundance: -
d_gene: TRBD1
j_gene: TRBJ2-7
v_gene: TRBV6-5
CDR3aa: CASSYRRNRGTYEQYF
CDR3nt: TGTGCCAGCAGTTACCGACGGAACAGGGGGACCTACGAGCAGTACTTC

abundance: -
d_gene: TRBD2
j_gene: TRBJ2-1
v_gene: TRBV6-6
CDR3aa: CASRLAGGWSNEQFF
CDR3nt: TGTGCCAGCAGACTAGCGGGAGGTTGGTCCAATGAGCAGTTCTTC

abundance: -
d_gene: TRBD1
j_gene: TRBJ1-2
v_gene: TRBV12-3/TRBV12-4
CDR3aa: CASSFLGTGYGYTF
CDR3nt: TGTGCCAGCAGTTTTTTGGGGACAGGCTATGGCTACACCTTC

abundance: -
d_gene: -
j_gene: TRBJ2-7
v_gene: TRBV7-9
CDR3aa: CASSSALAAGYEQYF
CDR3nt: TGTGCCAGCAGCTCAGCTTTAGCGGCTGGCTACGAGCAGTACTTC

abundance: -
d_gene: TRBD1
j_gene: TRBJ2-7
v_gene: TRBV14
CDR3aa: CASSRSGGSSSYEQYF
CDR3nt: TGTGCCAGCAGCCGGTCAGGGGGTTCTAGCTCCTACGAGCAGTACTTC

abundance: -
d_gene: -
j_gene: TRBJ2-5
v_gene: TRBV27
CDR3aa: CASSSGTWETQYF
CDR3nt: TGTGCCAGCAGTTCAGGGACGTGGGAGACCCAGTACTTC

abundance: once
d_gene: -
j_gene: TRBJ2-1
v_gene: TRBV12-3/TRBV12-4
CDR3aa: CASSLRKSSYEQFF
CDR3nt: TGTGCCAGCAGTTTACGGAAAAGCTCCTACGAGCAGTTCTTC

abundance: -
d_gene: -
j_gene: TRBJ2-7
v_gene: TRBV6-5
CDR3aa: CASSREKAPSYEQYF
CDR3nt: TGTGCCAGCAGCCGAGAGAAGGCCCCCTCCTACGAGCAGTACTTT

abundance: -
d_gene: TRBD2
j_gene: TRBJ2-3
v_gene: TRBV14
CDR3aa: CASSQLLGLAGTDTQYF
CDR3nt: TGTGCCAGCAGCCAATTACTTGGACTAGCGGGCACAGATACGCAGTATTTT

abundance: once
d_gene: TRBD1
j_gene: TRBJ2-7
v_gene: TRBV20-1
CDR3aa: CSASRGLASSYNEQYF
CDR3nt: TGCAGTGCTAGTAGGGGGCTAGCTAGCTCCTACAATGAGCAGTACTTC

abundance: many
d_gene: -
j_gene: TRBJ2-7
v_gene: TRBV4-1
CDR3aa: CASSQDGHDEQYF
CDR3nt: TGCGCCAGCAGCCAAGACGGACACGACGAGCAGTACTTC

abundance: -
d_gene: -
j_gene: TRBJ2-3
v_gene: TRBV12-3/TRBV12-4
CDR3aa: CASRLPGTGTDTQYF
CDR3nt: TGTGCCAGCAGATTACCGGGGACCGGCACAGATACGCAGTATTTT

abundance: few
d_gene: TRBD2
j_gene: TRBJ2-7
v_gene: TRBV10-3
CDR3aa: CAISESDITSGSIHEQYF
CDR3nt: TGTGCCATCAGTGAGTCGGACATTACTAGCGGGAGTATCCACGAGCAGTACTTC

abundance: few
d_gene: -
j_gene: TRBJ1-2
v_gene: TRBV7-4
CDR3aa: CASSSYPGLTANYGYTF
CDR3nt: TGTGCCAGCAGCTCTTACCCGGGACTGACTGCTAACTATGGCTACACCTTC

abundance: -
d_gene: TRBD2
j_gene: TRBJ2-3
v_gene: TRBV14
CDR3aa: CASSQDRGTSGSGGTQYF
CDR3nt: TGTGCCAGCAGCCAAGACCGGGGGACTAGCGGGAGTGGAGGTACGCAGTATTTT

abundance: many
d_gene: TRBD1
j_gene: TRBJ2-1
v_gene: TRBV5-1
CDR3aa: CASSLDGQGYNEQFF
CDR3nt: TGCGCCAGCAGCTTGGATGGACAGGGCTACAATGAGCAGTTCTTC

abundance: -
d_gene: -
j_gene: TRBJ2-7
v_gene: TRBV19
CDR3aa: CASSIGQGYNEQYF
CDR3nt: TGTGCCAGTAGTATAGGTCAGGGATACAATGAGCAGTACTTC

abundance: few
d_gene: -
j_gene: TRBJ2-1
v_gene: TRBV5-1
CDR3aa: CASSPADADNEQFF
CDR3nt: TGCGCCAGCAGCCCGGCGGACGCAGACAATGAGCAGTTCTTC

abundance: few
d_gene: -
j_gene: TRBJ2-3
v_gene: TRBV7-2
CDR3aa: CASSLEVRGTDTQYF
CDR3nt: TGTGCCAGCAGCTTAGAGGTCCGGGGTACAGATACGCAGTATTTT

abundance: few
d_gene: TRBD1
j_gene: TRBJ2-1
v_gene: TRBV6-5
CDR3aa: CASSYSRDRPGEKFF
CDR3nt: TGTGCCAGCAGTTACTCGAGGGACAGGCCAGGGGAGAAGTTCTTC

abundance: few
d_gene: TRBD2
j_gene: TRBJ2-3
v_gene: TRBV9
CDR3aa: CASSSQLATSGDTQYF
CDR3nt: TGTGCCAGCAGCTCCCAACTAGCGACCTCAGGCGATACGCAGTATTTT

abundance: -
d_gene: -
j_gene: TRBJ2-5
v_gene: TRBV11-2
CDR3aa: CASILEVATETQYF
CDR3nt: TGTGCCAGCATCTTAGAAGTAGCGACGGAGACCCAGTACTTC

abundance: -
d_gene: -
j_gene: TRBJ1-2
v_gene: TRBV10-3
CDR3aa: CAISAADRTSYGYTF
CDR3nt: TGTGCCATCAGTGCGGCGGACAGAACCTCCTATGGCTACACCTTC